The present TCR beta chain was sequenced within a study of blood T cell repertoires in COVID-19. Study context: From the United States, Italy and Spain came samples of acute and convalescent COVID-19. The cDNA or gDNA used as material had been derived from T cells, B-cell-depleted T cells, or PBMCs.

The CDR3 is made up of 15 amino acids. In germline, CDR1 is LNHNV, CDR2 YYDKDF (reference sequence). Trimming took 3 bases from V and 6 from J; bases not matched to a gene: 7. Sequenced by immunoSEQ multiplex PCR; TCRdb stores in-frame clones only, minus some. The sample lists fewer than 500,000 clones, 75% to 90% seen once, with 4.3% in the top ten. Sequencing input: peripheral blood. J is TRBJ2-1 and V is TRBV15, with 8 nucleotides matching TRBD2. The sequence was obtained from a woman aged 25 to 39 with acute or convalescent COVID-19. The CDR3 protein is CATSRDTTSANEQFF. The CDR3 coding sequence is TGTGCCACCAGCAGGGACACGACTAGCGCCAATGAGCAGTTCTTC.